This is a list of T cell receptor beta chains from one sample in a study of neoadjuvant nivolumab and ipilimumab in lung cancer. Measured with immunoSEQ multiplex PCR; TCRdb has only the in-frame clones, and not every one. This table has around 7,500 clones, approximately 88% appearing once. The material sequenced was tumor tissue, taken after neoadjuvant nivolumab, alone or with ipilimumab, at or shortly before surgery. These receptors were collected from an adult with non-small cell lung cancer. Both conserved end residues are part of each CDR3. D genes are given only for firm matches. Some rows mark clone size as missing; the rest say once, few, many or name a class of expanded clone.

TRBV2	TRBD1	TRBJ1-2	.	CASSPGQSGYGYTF	TGTGCCAGCAGTCCGGGACAGTCTGGCTATGGCTACACCTTC
TRBV6-6	.	TRBJ1-1	.	CASSSPDRGTEAFF	TGTGCCAGCAGTTCCCCCGATAGGGGAACTGAAGCTTTCTTT
TRBV4-3	.	TRBJ1-2	.	CASSQDSDYYGYTF	TGCGCCAGCAGCCAAGATTCAGATTACTATGGCTACACCTTC
TRBV2	.	TRBJ2-6	.	CASSANSGANVLTF	TGTGCCAGCAGTGCCAATTCTGGGGCCAACGTCCTGACTTTC
TRBV11-2	.	TRBJ1-1	.	CASSLQGMNTEAFF	TGTGCCAGCAGCTTACAGGGCATGAACACTGAAGCTTTCTTT
TRBV6-5	.	TRBJ2-7	.	CASTPGRASYEQYF	TGTGCCAGCACCCCGGGCCGGGCGTCCTACGAGCAGTACTTC
TRBV2	TRBD2	TRBJ2-1	.	CASKSGGAILEQFF	TGTGCCAGCAAAAGCGGGGGGGCGATCCTTGAGCAGTTCTTC
TRBV18	.	TRBJ2-1	.	CASSPSRAVEQFF	TGTGCCAGCTCACCATCCAGGGCGGTTGAGCAGTTCTTC
TRBV6-4	TRBD2	TRBJ2-1	.	CASSDSGGAYNEQFF	TGTGCCAGCAGTGACAGCGGGGGGGCCTACAATGAGCAGTTCTTC
TRBV5-5	TRBD2	TRBJ2-7	.	CASSLAGTSYEQYF	TGTGCCAGCAGCTTGGCTGGGACTAGCTACGAGCAGTACTTC
TRBV27	.	TRBJ2-2	.	CASSLWVGGGELFF	TGTGCCAGCAGTTTATGGGTAGGCGGCGGGGAGCTGTTTTTT
TRBV18	.	TRBJ1-3	.	CASSQGGSRGNTIYF	TGTGCCAGCTCACAGGGAGGGTCTCGTGGAAACACCATATATTTT
TRBV7-2	.	TRBJ1-5	.	CASSLGGSGNQPQHF	TGTGCCAGCAGCTTAGGAGGTTCGGGCAATCAGCCCCAGCATTTT
TRBV7-2	.	TRBJ2-5	.	CASSETRGRSETQYF	TGTGCCAGCAGTGAAACTAGGGGTCGGTCTGAGACCCAGTACTTC
TRBV18	.	TRBJ2-6	.	CASSLEGTGANVLTF	TGTGCCAGCTCACTTGAGGGGACTGGGGCCAACGTCCTGACTTTC
TRBV2	.	TRBJ1-1	few	CASRAGTGYTEAFF	TGTGCCAGCAGGGCCGGTACAGGTTACACTGAAGCTTTCTTT
TRBV9	.	TRBJ1-5	.	CASSRTQNNQPQHF	TGTGCCAGCAGCCGAACTCAGAACAATCAGCCCCAGCATTTT
TRBV5-1	.	TRBJ2-1	few	CASSLGSYNEQFF	TGCGCCAGCAGCTTGGGCAGTTACAATGAGCAGTTCTTC
TRBV5-1	.	TRBJ1-5	.	CASSLAPDSNQPQHF	TGCGCCAGCAGCTTGGCCCCAGATAGCAATCAGCCCCAGCATTTT
TRBV6-5	.	TRBJ1-2	large	CASSHDPPGVGYTF	TGTGCCAGCAGCCATGACCCCCCCGGGGTTGGCTACACCTTC
TRBV6-4	TRBD1	TRBJ1-1	few	CASSPQGGEYTEAFF	TGTGCCAGCAGTCCACAGGGGGGCGAGTACACTGAAGCTTTCTTT
TRBV5-5	.	TRBJ2-1	.	CASSLGPYLEQFF	TGTGCCAGCAGCTTGGGCCCGTACCTTGAGCAGTTCTTC
TRBV4-2	.	TRBJ2-7	once	CASSQATATYEQYF	TGTGCCAGCAGCCAAGCTACAGCCACCTACGAGCAGTACTTC
TRBV5-6	TRBD1	TRBJ2-7	few	CASTNTITGGRNEQYF	TGTGCCAGCACCAATACCATAACAGGGGGTAGGAACGAGCAGTACTTC
TRBV29-1	.	TRBJ1-1	few	CSVAGEGTEAFF	TGCAGCGTAGCAGGGGAAGGCACTGAAGCTTTCTTT
TRBV5-1	.	TRBJ2-5	.	CASRFLGAQETQYF	TGCGCCAGCAGATTCCTGGGGGCCCAAGAGACCCAGTACTTC
TRBV5-3	.	TRBJ2-7	.	CALNGYYEQYF	TGTGCCCTGAACGGGTACTACGAGCAGTACTTC
TRBV7-9	.	TRBJ1-6	.	CASSSGSRVYSSPLHF	TGTGCCAGCAGCTCAGGGTCACGCGTGTATAGTTCACCCCTCCACTTT
TRBV18	TRBD1	TRBJ1-1	.	CASSPLGTGHTEAFF	TGTGCCAGCTCACCCCTAGGGACAGGACACACTGAAGCTTTCTTT
TRBV6-5	.	TRBJ1-3	once	CASSSPIAGNTIYF	TGTGCCAGCAGTTCTCCAATAGCTGGAAACACCATATATTTT
TRBV6-4	TRBD1	TRBJ1-2	.	CASSDSGQGVRGYTF	TGTGCCAGCAGTGACTCGGGACAGGGAGTACGGGGCTACACCTTC
TRBV6-4	TRBD2	TRBJ2-3	.	CASSVSPGLEGTQYF	TGTGCCAGCAGTGTATCCCCGGGACTAGAGGGTACGCAGTATTTT
TRBV18	.	TRBJ2-7	.	CASSPPSSRQSGEQYF	TGTGCCAGCTCACCACCGAGCTCCAGACAGAGTGGCGAGCAGTACTTC
TRBV2	TRBD1	TRBJ2-7	large	CASSSSGTGLYEQYF	TGTGCCAGCAGCTCTTCCGGGACAGGGCTCTACGAGCAGTACTTC
TRBV5-1	.	TRBJ1-1	.	CASRPIGNTEAFF	TGCGCCAGCAGACCCATCGGGAACACTGAAGCTTTCTTT
TRBV5-1	.	TRBJ1-2	large	CASSLKTDSNYGYTF	TGCGCCAGCAGCCTGAAGACAGATTCGAACTATGGCTACACCTTC
TRBV14	.	TRBJ2-2	.	CASSPHTGELFF	TGTGCCAGCAGCCCTCACACCGGGGAGCTGTTTTTT
TRBV6-5	.	TRBJ1-1	.	CASSGDNPNTEAFF	TGTGCCAGCAGTGGGGACAATCCGAACACTGAAGCTTTCTTT
TRBV7-9	.	TRBJ2-1	.	CASSLAGGYNEQFF	TGTGCCAGCAGCTTAGCGGGGGGCTACAATGAGCAGTTCTTC
TRBV5-1	.	TRBJ2-7	.	CARDYTGSDEQYF	TGCGCCAGGGACTACACAGGGTCCGACGAGCAGTACTTC
TRBV6-1	.	TRBJ1-2	.	CASSEASGYRTF	TGTGCCAGCAGTGAAGCGTCAGGTTATAGGACCTTC
TRBV2	TRBD1	TRBJ2-6	.	CASALVDPGQAFSGANVLTF	TGTGCCAGCGCTCTCGTTGATCCGGGACAGGCCTTCTCTGGGGCCAACGTCCTGACTTTC
TRBV7-2	.	TRBJ2-1	.	CASSLGVNEQFF	TGTGCCAGCAGCCTCGGGGTCAATGAGCAGTTCTTC
TRBV5-4	.	TRBJ2-3	.	CASSVDFTDTQYF	TGTGCCAGCAGCGTGGACTTCACAGATACGCAGTATTTT
TRBV18	TRBD1	TRBJ1-1	.	CASSLGQANTEAFF	TGTGCCAGCTCACTAGGACAGGCAAACACTGAAGCTTTCTTT
TRBV5-1	.	TRBJ1-2	.	CASSLVGGENYGYTF	TGCGCCAGCAGCTTGGTCGGGGGGGAAAACTATGGCTACACCTTC
TRBV2	.	TRBJ1-1	.	CASSDGLNTEAFF	TGTGCCAGCAGTGATGGTTTAAACACTGAAGCTTTCTTT
TRBV5-5	TRBD1	TRBJ2-5	.	CASSLRTGYQETQYF	TGTGCCAGCAGCTTGAGGACAGGGTACCAAGAGACCCAGTACTTC
TRBV2	.	TRBJ1-6	.	CASSPRTGSSPLHF	TGTGCCAGCAGTCCACGAACAGGGAGCTCACCCCTCCACTTT
TRBV2	.	TRBJ2-7	.	CASSDGWDLLSYEQYF	TGTGCCAGCAGTGACGGGTGGGACCTCTTATCCTACGAGCAGTACTTC
TRBV5-1	TRBD1	TRBJ2-1	.	CASSLVGTGIDEQFF	TGCGCCAGCAGCTTGGTTGGGACAGGGATAGATGAGCAGTTCTTC
TRBV6-5	.	TRBJ1-4	.	CASSAQLRTNEKLFF	TGTGCCAGCAGTGCCCAACTGCGAACTAATGAAAAACTGTTTTTT
TRBV7-2	TRBD1	TRBJ1-3	.	CASSTNRGYSGNTIYF	TGTGCCAGCAGTACCAACAGGGGATACTCTGGAAACACCATATATTTT
TRBV27	TRBD1	TRBJ2-7	.	CASSPGQGRRVEQYF	TGTGCCAGCAGTCCCGGACAGGGACGGAGGGTGGAGCAGTACTTC